Given below is one T cell receptor beta chain in context. Sequencing used immunoSEQ multiplex PCR; TCRdb keeps in-frame clones, though not all of them. This table has 200,000 to 300,000 clones, roughly 85% appearing once. Germline values: CDR1 SQVTM, CDR2 ANQGSEA. V lost 3 bases and J 4 bases, leaving 6 bases between the germline ends. This CDR3 has 11 residues. The data stem from a study of blood T cell repertoires in COVID-19. This TCR derives from a woman in her 50s with acute COVID-19. The chain recombines TRBV29-1 with TRBJ2-5; D is unclear. Sequencing was carried out using PBMCs or T cells enriched from blood (not recorded which). In DNA, the CDR3 is TGCAGCGTTGATGAGGTAGAGACCCAGTACTTC. Its translation: CSVDEVETQYF. The variable domain in full, completed from reference TRBV29-1 and TRBJ2-5, reads SAVISQKPSRDICQRGTSLTIQCQVDSQVTMMFWYRQQPGQSLTLIATANQGSEATYESGFVIDKFPISRPNLTFSTLTVSNMSPEDSSIYLCSVDEVETQYFGPGTRLLVL.